Described below is a single T cell receptor (beta chain) sequence and its context. Germline loops: CDR1 LNHDA, CDR2 SQIVND (reference sequence). The length of the CDR3 is 16 residues. Trimming shortened V by 5 bases and J by 1 base, and 17 bases separated the two germline ends. Authors' processing steps: Estimation of nucleated cell counts relied on the amplification of reference gene primers. Generated by immunoSEQ multiplex PCR, the TCRdb table keeps only in-frame clones and is missing some. D and trimming come from the DNA, and the V and J calls and clone size come from that table. In the table there are more than 90,000 clones, less than 85% of which are singletons. The data are from a study of blood T cell repertoires in COVID-19.

The receptor was derived from a man in his fifties with acute or convalescent COVID-19. The sequencing input was peripheral blood. The J gene is TRBJ1-1, the V gene TRBV19, with D possibly TRBD1 on 5 matching bases. Written as DNA, the CDR3 is TGTGCCAGTAGTCCCCTAAGCGCAGGGAAGAACACTGAAGCTTTCTTT. Its protein product is CASSPLSAGKNTEAFF.